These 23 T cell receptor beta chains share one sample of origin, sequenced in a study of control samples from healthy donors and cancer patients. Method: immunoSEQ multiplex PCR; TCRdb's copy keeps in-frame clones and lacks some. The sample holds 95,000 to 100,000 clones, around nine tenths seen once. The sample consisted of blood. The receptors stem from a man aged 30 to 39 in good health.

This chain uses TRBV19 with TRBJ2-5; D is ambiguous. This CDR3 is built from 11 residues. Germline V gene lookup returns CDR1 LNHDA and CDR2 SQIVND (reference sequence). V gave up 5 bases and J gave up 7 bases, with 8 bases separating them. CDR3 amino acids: CASSAQATQYF. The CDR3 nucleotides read TGTGCCAGTAGTGCCCAGGCGACCCAGTACTTC.

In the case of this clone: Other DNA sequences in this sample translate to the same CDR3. CDR3 amino acids: CASRRGVNTEAFF. CDR3 DNA: TGTGCCAGCAGGAGGGGTGTTAACACTGAAGCTTTCTTT. The rearrangement links TRBV6-5 to TRBJ1-1; a possible D gene is TRBD1 (5 bases). This CDR3 has 13 residues. CDR1 is MNHEY and CDR2 is SVGAGI in the germline V gene. V was trimmed by 6 bases and J by 2 bases, leaving 10 bases between them.

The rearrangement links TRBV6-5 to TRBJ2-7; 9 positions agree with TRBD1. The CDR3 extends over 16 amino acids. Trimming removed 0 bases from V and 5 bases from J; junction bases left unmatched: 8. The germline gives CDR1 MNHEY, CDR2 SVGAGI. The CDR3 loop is CASSYSVGTGSDEQYF. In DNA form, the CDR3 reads TGTGCCAGCAGTTACTCCGTCGGGACAGGGTCCGACGAGCAGTACTTC.

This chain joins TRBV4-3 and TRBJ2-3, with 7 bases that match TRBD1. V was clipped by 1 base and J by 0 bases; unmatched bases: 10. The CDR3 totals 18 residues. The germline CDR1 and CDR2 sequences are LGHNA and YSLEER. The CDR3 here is CASSQAPTGPTSTDTQYF. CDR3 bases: TGCGCCAGCAGCCAAGCTCCGACAGGGCCGACTAGCACAGATACGCAGTATTTT.

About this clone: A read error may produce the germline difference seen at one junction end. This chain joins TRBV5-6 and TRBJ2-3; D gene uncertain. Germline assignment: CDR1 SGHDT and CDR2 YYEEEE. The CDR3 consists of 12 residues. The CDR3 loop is CASSFTDVQFSF. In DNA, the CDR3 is TGTGCCAGCAGCTTTACAGACGTACAATTTTCTTTT. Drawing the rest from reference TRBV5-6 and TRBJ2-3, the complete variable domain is DAGVTQSPTHLIKTRGQQVTLRCSPKSGHDTVSWYQQALGQGPQFIFQYYEEEERQRGNFPDRFSGHQFPNYSSELNVNALLLGDSALYLCASSFTDVQFSFGPGTRLTVL.

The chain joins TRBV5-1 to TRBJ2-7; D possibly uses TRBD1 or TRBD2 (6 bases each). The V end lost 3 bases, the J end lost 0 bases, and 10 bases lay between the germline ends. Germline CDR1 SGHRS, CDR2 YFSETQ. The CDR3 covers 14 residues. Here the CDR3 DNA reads TGCGCCAGCAGCTGGGGGGCTGGCTCCTACGAGCAGTACTTC. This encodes CASSWGAGSYEQYF.

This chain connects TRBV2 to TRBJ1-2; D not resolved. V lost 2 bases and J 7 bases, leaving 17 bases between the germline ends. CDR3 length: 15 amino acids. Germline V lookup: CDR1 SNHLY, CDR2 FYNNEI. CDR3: CASSENKGRFGGYTF. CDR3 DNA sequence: TGTGCCAGCAGTGAAAATAAAGGCAGGTTTGGTGGCTACACCTTC.

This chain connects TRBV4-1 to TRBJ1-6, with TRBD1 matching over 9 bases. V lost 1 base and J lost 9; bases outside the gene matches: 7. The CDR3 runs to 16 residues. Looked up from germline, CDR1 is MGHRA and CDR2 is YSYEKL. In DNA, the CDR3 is TGCGCCAGCAGCCAAGGCCTCGGACAGGGGCTTTCACCCCTCCACTTT. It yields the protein CASSQGLGQGLSPLHF.

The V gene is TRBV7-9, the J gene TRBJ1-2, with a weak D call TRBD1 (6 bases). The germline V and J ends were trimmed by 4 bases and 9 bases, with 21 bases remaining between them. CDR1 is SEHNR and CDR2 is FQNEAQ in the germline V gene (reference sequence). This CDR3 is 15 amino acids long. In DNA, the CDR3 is TGTGCCAGCAGCTCGATCGGGGGCCTACAAGATAGCTACACCTTC. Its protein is CASSSIGGLQDSYTF. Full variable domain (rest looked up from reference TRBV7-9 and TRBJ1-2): DTGVSQNPRHKITKRGQNVTFRCDPISEHNRLYWYRQTLGQGPEFLTYFQNEAQLEKSRLLSDRFSAERPKGSFSTLEIQRTEQGDSAMYLCASSSIGGLQDSYTFGSGTRLTVV.

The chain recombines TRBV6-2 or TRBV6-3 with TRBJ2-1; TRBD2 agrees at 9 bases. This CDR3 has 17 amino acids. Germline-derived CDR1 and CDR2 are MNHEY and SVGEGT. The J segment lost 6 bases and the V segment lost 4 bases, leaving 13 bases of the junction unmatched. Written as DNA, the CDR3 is TGTGCCAGCAGTTTTCGATCCATAGCGGGAGATTTCAATGAGCAGTTCTTC. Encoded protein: CASSFRSIAGDFNEQFF.

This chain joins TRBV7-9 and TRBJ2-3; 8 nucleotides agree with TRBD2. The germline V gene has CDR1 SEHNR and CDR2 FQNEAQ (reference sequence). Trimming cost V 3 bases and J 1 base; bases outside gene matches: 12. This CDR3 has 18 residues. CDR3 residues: CASSFAEREIGGTDTQYF. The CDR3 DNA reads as TGTGCCAGCAGCTTCGCTGAGCGGGAGATTGGTGGCACAGATACGCAGTATTTT.

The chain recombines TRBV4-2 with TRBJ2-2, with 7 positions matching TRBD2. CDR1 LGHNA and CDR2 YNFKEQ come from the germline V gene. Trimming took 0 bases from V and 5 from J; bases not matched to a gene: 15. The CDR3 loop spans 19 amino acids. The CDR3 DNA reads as TGTGCCAGCAGCCAAGATCTATCGGGGGGAATTATTGGGACCGGGGAGCTGTTTTTT. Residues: CASSQDLSGGIIGTGELFF.

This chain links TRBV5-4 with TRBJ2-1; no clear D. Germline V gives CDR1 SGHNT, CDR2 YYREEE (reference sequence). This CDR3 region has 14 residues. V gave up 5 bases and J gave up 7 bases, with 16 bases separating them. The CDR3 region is CASSYYPLGNEQFF. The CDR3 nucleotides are TGTGCCAGCAGTTACTACCCGTTGGGTAATGAGCAGTTCTTC. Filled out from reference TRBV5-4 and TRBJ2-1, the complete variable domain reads ETGVTQSPTHLIKTRGQQVTLRCSSQSGHNTVSWYQQALGQGPQFIFQYYREEENGRGNFPPRFSGLQFPNYSSELNVNALELDDSALYLCASSYYPLGNEQFFGPGTRLTVL.

In nucleotides, the CDR3 is TGCGCCAGCAGCCAAGATGCGAGATTGGGTCCGCCCTATGGCTACACCTTC. Its translation is CASSQDARLGPPYGYTF. The chain employs TRBV4-1 and TRBJ1-2; D unresolved. Trimming left V 0 bases short and J 4 bases short, with 18 bases between. Germline values: CDR1 MGHRA, CDR2 YSYEKL. This CDR3 has 17 residues.

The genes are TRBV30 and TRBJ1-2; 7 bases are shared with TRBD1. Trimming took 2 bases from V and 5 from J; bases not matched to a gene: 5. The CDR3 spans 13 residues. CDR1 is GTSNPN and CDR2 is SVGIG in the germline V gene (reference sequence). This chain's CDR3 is CAWSQGGLYGYTF. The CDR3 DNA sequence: TGTGCCTGGAGTCAGGGGGGGCTTTATGGCTACACCTTC.

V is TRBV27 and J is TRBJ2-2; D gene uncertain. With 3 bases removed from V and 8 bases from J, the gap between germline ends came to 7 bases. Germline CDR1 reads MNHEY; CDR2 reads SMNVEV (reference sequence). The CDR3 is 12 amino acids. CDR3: CASSLLTGELFF. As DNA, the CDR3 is TGTGCCAGCAGTTTGTTAACAGGGGAGCTGTTTTTT.

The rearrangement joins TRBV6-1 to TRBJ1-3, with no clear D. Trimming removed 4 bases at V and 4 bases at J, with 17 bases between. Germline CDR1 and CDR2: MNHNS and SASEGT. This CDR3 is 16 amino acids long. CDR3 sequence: CASSGRLFREGNTIYF. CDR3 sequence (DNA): TGTGCCAGCAGTGGTAGACTCTTCAGAGAGGGAAACACCATATATTTT.

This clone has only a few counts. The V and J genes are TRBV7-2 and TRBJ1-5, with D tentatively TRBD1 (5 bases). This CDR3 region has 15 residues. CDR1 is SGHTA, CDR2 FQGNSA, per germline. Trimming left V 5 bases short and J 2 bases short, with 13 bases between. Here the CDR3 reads CASSPEWGGNQPQHF. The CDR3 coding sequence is TGTGCCAGCAGCCCCGAGTGGGGGGGCAATCAGCCCCAGCATTTT.

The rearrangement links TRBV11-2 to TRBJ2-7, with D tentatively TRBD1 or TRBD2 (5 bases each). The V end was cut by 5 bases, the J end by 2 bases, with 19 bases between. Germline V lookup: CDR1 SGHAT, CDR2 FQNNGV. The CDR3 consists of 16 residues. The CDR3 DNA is TGTGCCAGCAGCGGTACCGGGACGGAAAGCCCCTACGAGCAGTACGTC. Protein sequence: CASSGTGTESPYEQYV.

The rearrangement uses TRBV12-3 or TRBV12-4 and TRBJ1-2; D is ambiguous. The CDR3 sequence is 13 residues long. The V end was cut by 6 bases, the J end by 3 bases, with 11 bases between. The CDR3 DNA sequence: TGTGCCAGCAGCCCAATAAGCCACTATGGCTACACCTTC. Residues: CASSPISHYGYTF.

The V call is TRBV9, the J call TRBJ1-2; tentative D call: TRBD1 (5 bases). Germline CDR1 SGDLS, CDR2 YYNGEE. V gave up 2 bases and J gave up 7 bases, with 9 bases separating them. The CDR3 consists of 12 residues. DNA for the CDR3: TGTGCCAGCAGCGTCCAGGGTCTTGGCTACACCTTC. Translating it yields CASSVQGLGYTF.

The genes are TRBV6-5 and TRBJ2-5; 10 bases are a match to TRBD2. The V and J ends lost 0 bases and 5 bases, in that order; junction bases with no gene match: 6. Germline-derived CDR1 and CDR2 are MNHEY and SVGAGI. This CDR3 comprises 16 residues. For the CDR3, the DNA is TGTGCCAGCAGTTACTCTTATCTAGCGGGAGTGGAGACCCAGTACTTC. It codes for CASSYSYLAGVETQYF.

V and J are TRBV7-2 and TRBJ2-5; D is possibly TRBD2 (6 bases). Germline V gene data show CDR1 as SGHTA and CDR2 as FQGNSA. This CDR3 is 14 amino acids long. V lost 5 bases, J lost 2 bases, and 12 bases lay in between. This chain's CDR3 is CASSPPGVQETQYF. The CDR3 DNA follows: TGTGCCAGCAGCCCACCGGGAGTGCAAGAGACCCAGTACTTC.